This T cell receptor (beta chain) was profiled in a study of blood T cell repertoires in COVID-19. This CDR3 is 14 amino acids long. Germline V gene data show CDR1 as SEHNR and CDR2 as FQNEAQ (reference sequence). V was trimmed by 8 bases and J by 4 bases, leaving 15 bases between them. Assay used: immunoSEQ multiplex PCR; TCRdb lists only in-frame clones, some missing. This repertoire shows around 330,000 clones, roughly 90% found once; its top ten account for more than 8.5%. Study members were between roughly 18 and 100 years old and lived in 24 US regions. The study counted Cohort 3 donors as recovered given two negative PCRs, clearance, or symptom resolution. This clone appeared once.

V gene TRBV7-9 combines with J gene TRBJ2-1; perhaps TRBD2 as D (6 bases). The sample comprised PBMCs or T cells enriched from blood (not recorded which). This TCR came from a woman aged 18-29 years who had recovered from COVID-19. The DNA for the CDR3 is TGTGCCAGCCTCCGACTAGTTTCGTACAATGAGCAGTTCTTC. It encodes CASLRLVSYNEQFF.